These 30 T cell receptor beta chains came from one sample sequenced in a study of T cell repertoires in cytomegalovirus infection. Each CDR3 protein is one row after TCRdb ran MiXCR on the reads. This sample yields fewer than 700,000 distinct CDR3 sequences, of which roughly 24% are seen a single time; approximately 8.2% belongs to the top ten. Sample: CD8+ T cells from PBMCs. The receptors shown here come from a human donor in good health (CMV status not recorded). Some clones in this sample may be carry-over from other donors' samples.

Only a few counts were recorded for this clonotype. The gene calls are TRBV29-1 and TRBJ2-5; 11 bases line up with TRBD1. With V trimmed by 4 bases and J by 5 bases, 3 bases remained unmatched. Germline CDR1 is SQVTM and CDR2 is ANQGSEA. The CDR3 sequence is 13 residues long. CDR3 coding DNA: TGCAGCGTTGGGACAGGGGGCGAGGAGACCCAGTACTTC. Protein product: CSVGTGGEETQYF.

The rearrangement joins TRBV4-1 to TRBJ2-3; 12 positions agree with TRBD2. The germline gives CDR1 MGHRA, CDR2 YSYEKL. The CDR3 is 16 amino acids. J gave up 5 bases and V 4 bases, and 7 bases lay outside the gene matches. The CDR3 sequence: CASSPRLAGVKDTQYF. The CDR3 nucleotides are TGCGCCAGCAGCCCCCGACTAGCGGGGGTGAAAGATACGCAGTATTTT.

This clonotype was counted between two and nine times. V gene TRBV25-1 combines with J gene TRBJ1-1; D call uncertain. Germline CDR1 and CDR2: MGHDK and SYGVNS. The CDR3 is made up of 15 amino acids. V was pared by 5 bases and J by 1 base, with 14 bases between. CDR3 sequence reads: CASSSVLRPNTEAFF. The CDR3, as DNA: TGTGCCAGCAGTTCGGTCCTCCGCCCGAACACTGAAGCTTTCTTT.

This clonotype was recorded a few times. The rearrangement joins TRBV4-1 to TRBJ1-1; no firm D call. V was clipped by 1 base and J by 4 bases, with 7 bases between them. The CDR3 is 13 residues long. Germline V gene sequence: CDR1 MGHRA, CDR2 YSYEKL. The CDR3 DNA follows: TGCGCCAGCAGCCAAGGGGCATCCACTGAAGCTTTCTTT. Translating gives CASSQGASTEAFF.

At least ten counts were recorded for this clonotype. This rearrangement joins TRBV7-8 to TRBJ1-1, with D possibly being TRBD1 (6 bases). Trimming pared 8 bases from V and 1 base from J, leaving 14 bases between. Germline V gives CDR1 SGHVS, CDR2 FQNEAQ. The CDR3 has 14 amino acids. CDR3 amino acids: CASSEGGGNTEAFF. The DNA for the CDR3 is TGTGCCAGCTCTGAGGGAGGGGGGAACACTGAAGCTTTCTTT.

There are a few counts of this clonotype. V usage is TRBV6-5 and J usage is TRBJ2-3; tentatively, D is TRBD1 (6 bases). V lost 0 bases and J 0 bases, leaving 13 bases between the germline ends. The CDR3 consists of 17 residues. Germline V CDR1 and CDR2: MNHEY, SVGAGI. DNA for the CDR3: TGTGCCAGCAGTTACTCGAGTCGGGACACTAGCACAGATACGCAGTATTTT. Translation gives CASSYSSRDTSTDTQYF.

The chain couples TRBV4-1 to TRBJ2-2; TRBD2 agrees at 7 bases. This CDR3 has 16 residues. CDR1 MGHRA and CDR2 YSYEKL come from the germline V gene. The ends lost 3 bases at V and 1 base at J; junction bases unmatched: 5. In nucleotides, the CDR3 is TGCGCCAGCAGCCAGCCCGGGGGGTTGAACACCGGGGAGCTGTTTTTT. It yields the protein CASSQPGGLNTGELFF.

The genes are TRBV29-1 and TRBJ2-5, with D unclear. CDR1 and CDR2 (germline): SQVTM, ANQGSEA. CDR3 length: 15 residues. V lost 0 bases and J 5 bases, leaving 16 bases between the germline ends. CDR3 region: CSVEDRSGPWETQYF. The CDR3 bases are TGCAGCGTTGAAGATCGATCGGGCCCTTGGGAGACCCAGTACTTC.

This clonotype was seen at least ten times. The chain has TRBV19 and TRBJ1-1; D not certain. Germline V gene lookup returns CDR1 LNHDA and CDR2 SQIVND (reference sequence). V lost 6 bases and J 7 bases, leaving 9 bases between the germline ends. This CDR3 spans 11 amino acids. CDR3: CASSPLGEAFF. The DNA for the CDR3 is TGTGCCAGTAGCCCCTTGGGTGAAGCTTTCTTT.

In this sample, this clonotype turned up a few times. V is TRBV27 and J is TRBJ2-1; TRBD1 aligns across 8 bases. The V gene end was trimmed by 2 bases and the J gene end by 10 bases; junction bases not matched to a gene: 7. From germline, CDR1 is MNHEY and CDR2 SMNVEV (reference sequence). There are 14 residues in the CDR3. The CDR3 coding sequence is TGTGCCAGCAGTTTAAACAGGGGGTCGGAAGAGCAGTTCTTC. Translation gives CASSLNRGSEEQFF.

This sequence joins TRBV10-3 and TRBJ2-7; D is unresolved. Trimming left V 0 bases short and J 1 base short, with 4 bases between. Germline V gene data show CDR1 as ENHRY and CDR2 as SYGVKD. There are 13 residues in the CDR3. The CDR3 region has the DNA TGTGCCATCAGTGAGTCGAGTTCCTACGAGCAGTACTTC. This encodes CAISESSSYEQYF.

This clonotype turned up a few times. This rearrangement joins TRBV6-5 to TRBJ2-7; a weak D match, TRBD1 (5 bases). The CDR3 covers 13 residues. CDR1 is MNHEY and CDR2 is SVGAGI in the germline V gene. V was shortened by 2 bases and J by 2 bases, with 7 bases between the two germline ends. DNA of the CDR3: TGTGCCAGCAGTTACGCACAGGCCTACGAGCAGTACTTC. This codes for CASSYAQAYEQYF.

This clonotype has only a few counts. The chain joins TRBV2 to TRBJ2-1, with TRBD1 identical over 8 bases. Unmatched junction bases numbered 6, after V lost 6 bases and J lost 5 bases. The CDR3 covers 14 residues. CDR1 and CDR2 (germline): SNHLY, FYNNEI. CDR3 region: CASSPGQEHNEQFF. The DNA of the CDR3 is TGTGCCAGCAGCCCGGGACAGGAACACAATGAGCAGTTCTTC.

There are many counts of this clonotype. V usage is TRBV11-3 and J usage is TRBJ2-1; possibly TRBD1 or TRBD2 for D (6 bases each). This CDR3 is built from 16 residues. V was clipped by 1 base and J by 6 bases, with 16 bases between them. Germline V lookup: CDR1 SGHNT, CDR2 YENEEA. The CDR3 bases are TGTGCCAGCAGCTTAGCCTCCCGGGGGCCGGGCAATGAGCAGTTCTTC. It translates to CASSLASRGPGNEQFF.

This clonotype was seen repeatedly, ten times or more. The chain couples TRBV7-2 to TRBJ2-5; 16 bases agree with TRBD2. Germline CDR1 reads SGHTA; CDR2 reads FQGNSA. The trim removed 5 bases at V and 5 bases at J, leaving 11 bases unmatched. The CDR3 extends over 18 amino acids. This chain's CDR3 is CASSVTGTSGGAWETQYF. The CDR3 DNA reads as TGTGCCAGCAGCGTTACCGGGACTAGCGGGGGGGCCTGGGAGACCCAGTACTTC.

This clonotype was seen a few times. This chain links TRBV5-6 with TRBJ2-3, with D perhaps TRBD2 (5 bases). Trimming left V 4 bases short and J 4 bases short, with 22 bases between. The germline V gene has CDR1 SGHDT and CDR2 YYEEEE. The CDR3 covers 17 residues. CDR3 nucleotides: TGTGCCAGCAGCCGAGCGGATACTAACCCCAGAGCAGATACGCAGTATTTT. It is translated as CASSRADTNPRADTQYF. Full variable domain (missing parts from reference TRBV5-6 and TRBJ2-3): DAGVTQSPTHLIKTRGQQVTLRCSPKSGHDTVSWYQQALGQGPQFIFQYYEEEERQRGNFPDRFSGHQFPNYSSELNVNALLLGDSALYLCASSRADTNPRADTQYFGPGTRLTVL.

CDR3 region: CASSPITGFEYTGELFF. The CDR3 DNA sequence: TGTGCCAGCAGCCCCATAACAGGGTTCGAGTACACCGGGGAGCTGTTTTTT. V is TRBV7-9 and J is TRBJ2-2, with TRBD1 as a possible D gene (6 bases). Germline-derived CDR1 and CDR2 are SEHNR and FQNEAQ (reference sequence). CDR3 length: 17 residues. V was clipped by 5 bases and J by 3 bases, with 19 bases between them.

In this sample, this clonotype turned up many times. The rearrangement uses TRBV7-6 and TRBJ2-7; 8 nucleotides agree with TRBD1. After removal of 1 base from V and 2 bases from J, the junction contained 10 bases not matched to a gene. Germline values: CDR1 SGHVS, CDR2 FNYEAQ. The CDR3 runs 17 residues. The CDR3 DNA sequence: TGTGCCAGCAGCTTAGAGCTTAGACAGGGGTTAGCCTACGAGCAGTACTTC. Translated: CASSLELRQGLAYEQYF.

V usage is TRBV10-3 and J usage is TRBJ2-5; unclear D gene. Trimming cost V 3 bases and J 5 bases, with 10 bases left between them. Germline V CDR1 and CDR2: ENHRY, SYGVKD. This CDR3 contains 13 residues. As DNA, the CDR3 is TGTGCCATCAGTGAAAATCAATGGGAGACCCAGTACTTC. It is translated as CAISENQWETQYF.

This clonotype appeared a few times. The gene calls are TRBV27 and TRBJ2-1; 8 bases match TRBD1. With 8 bases clipped from V and 3 bases from J, the junction kept 6 bases outside the gene matches. Per the germline V gene, CDR1 is MNHEY and CDR2 is SMNVEV (reference sequence). CDR3 length equals 14 residues. CDR3 coding DNA: TGTGCCAGCTCGAGGGACAGGAACTACAATGAGCAGTTCTTC. Its translation is CASSRDRNYNEQFF.

The genes are TRBV6-2 or TRBV6-3 and TRBJ2-5, with 8 bases fitting TRBD2. CDR1 and CDR2 from the germline V gene are MNHEY and SVGEGT. The length of the CDR3 is 15 residues. V lost 4 bases, J lost 5 bases, and 9 bases stayed unmatched. In nucleotides, the CDR3 is TGTGCCAGCAGTTCCCTCGAACGACTAGCGGAGACCCAGTACTTC. It encodes CASSSLERLAETQYF.

On this clonotype itself: A clone one base away is much larger, so this may be a read error. The chain employs TRBV7-2 and TRBJ1-2; the D gene is possibly TRBD1 (6 bases). CDR1 is SGHTA, CDR2 FQGNSA, per germline. The CDR3 runs to 15 residues. The V and J ends lost 4 bases and 10 bases respectively, with 22 bases between them. In DNA form, the CDR3 reads TGTGCCAGCAGCTCTCACCTTACAGGGTTAGATGACTACACCTTC. Protein sequence: CASSSHLTGLDDYTF.

This clonotype was recorded at least ten times. The CDR3, as DNA: TGTGCCAGCAGCTCAATAGCGGGGACTGGCACAGATACGCAGTATTTT. This codes for CASSSIAGTGTDTQYF. This chain uses TRBV7-2 with TRBJ2-3; 8 bases align to TRBD2. Germline CDR1 reads SGHTA; CDR2 reads FQGNSA. The V segment lost 4 bases and the J segment 1 base; nucleotides outside the gene matches: 7. This CDR3 contains 16 residues.

The chain couples TRBV2 to TRBJ2-1; the match to TRBD1 covers 7 bases. The trim removed 5 bases at V and 0 bases at J, leaving 16 bases unmatched. Germline loops: CDR1 SNHLY, CDR2 FYNNEI. The CDR3 sequence is 19 residues long. CDR3 DNA sequence: TGTGCCAGCAGTACCACCCAGCACAGGGGCATCAGCTCCTACAATGAGCAGTTCTTC. Amino acid sequence: CASSTTQHRGISSYNEQFF.

The V call is TRBV25-1, the J call TRBJ2-1; D gene uncertain. Germline CDR1 and CDR2: MGHDK and SYGVNS. Trimming removed 7 bases at V and 9 bases at J, with 13 bases between. This CDR3 contains 12 residues. The CDR3 here is CASKAPGGEQFF. CDR3 in DNA: TGTGCCAGCAAAGCCCCCGGCGGTGAGCAGTTCTTC. The full variable domain, rest sourced from reference TRBV25-1 and TRBJ2-1, is EADIYQTPRYLVIGTGKKITLECSQTMGHDKMYWYQQDPGMELHLIHYSYGVNSTEKGDLSSESTVSRIRTEHFPLTLESARPSHTSQYLCASKAPGGEQFFGPGTRLTVL.

This clonotype was detected only a few times. The rearrangement uses TRBV14 and TRBJ2-1; D perhaps matches TRBD1 (5 bases). The CDR3 covers 17 residues. Germline V gives CDR1 SGHDN, CDR2 FVKESK. The V end lost 1 base, the J end lost 3 bases, and 16 bases lay between the germline ends. Here the CDR3 reads CASSQAPRDYLYNEQFF. For the CDR3, the DNA is TGTGCCAGCAGCCAAGCCCCCAGGGATTATCTCTACAATGAGCAGTTCTTC.

V and J are TRBV20-1 and TRBJ2-1; possibly TRBD2 for D (5 bases). The CDR3 runs 15 residues. Germline loops: CDR1 DFQATT, CDR2 SNEGSKA (reference sequence). V was trimmed by 0 bases and J by 4 bases, leaving 13 bases between them. The CDR3 bases are TGCAGTGCTAGAGATCCGGCGGGCGATTACAATGAGCAGTTCTTC. Its translation: CSARDPAGDYNEQFF.

This clonotype was picked up a small number of times. This chain uses TRBV12-3 or TRBV12-4 with TRBJ1-3; D unresolved. Trimming pared 3 bases from V and 10 bases from J, leaving 10 bases between. The CDR3 has 12 residues. In DNA, the CDR3 is TGTGCCAGCAGTTTGAACGCCGCTACCATATATTTT. Encoded protein: CASSLNAATIYF.

The sample holds many counts of this clonotype. The chain carries TRBV7-2 and TRBJ1-6; TRBD1 is a possible D gene (6 bases). The CDR3 runs to 19 residues. V dropped 5 bases and J dropped 4 bases, with 24 bases sitting between them. Germline V gives CDR1 SGHTA, CDR2 FQGNSA. CDR3 sequence (DNA): TGTGCCAGCAGCGGACTGAGGACAGCCCAGATAAGATATAATTCACCCCTCCACTTT. Translation: CASSGLRTAQIRYNSPLHF. Combining the CDR3 with reference TRBV7-2 and TRBJ1-6 gives the whole variable domain GAGVSQSPSNKVTEKGKDVELRCDPISGHTALYWYRQSLGQGLEFLIYFQGNSAPDKSGLPSDRFSAERTGGSVSTLTIQRTQQEDSAVYLCASSGLRTAQIRYNSPLHFGNGTRLTVT.

This clonotype occurred many times. This chain links TRBV7-2 with TRBJ2-7; 7 nucleotides line up with TRBD1. V lost 3 bases, J lost 7 bases, and 9 bases stayed unmatched. This CDR3 has 14 amino acids. Germline values: CDR1 SGHTA, CDR2 FQGNSA. The CDR3 spells CASSFQGVPWEQYF. DNA for the CDR3: TGTGCCAGCAGCTTTCAGGGGGTCCCTTGGGAGCAGTACTTC. Together with reference TRBV7-2 and TRBJ2-7, the CDR3 gives the full variable domain: GAGVSQSPSNKVTEKGKDVELRCDPISGHTALYWYRQSLGQGLEFLIYFQGNSAPDKSGLPSDRFSAERTGGSVSTLTIQRTQQEDSAVYLCASSFQGVPWEQYFGPGTRLTVT.